These T cell receptor beta chains were read from a single sample in a study of T-cell memory formation after mild COVID-19. Each CDR3 protein gets one entry after TCRdb re-called the 5' RACE reads with MiXCR. The sample holds fewer than 350,000 distinct CDR3 sequences; under 8.5% are singletons and the top ten take about 20%. Sequencing input: PBMCs or a T cell subset sorted from them (not recorded which). These receptors were collected from a man in his late teens or twenties who had mild COVID-19 (a few samples of this study predate the infection). Cell type and time point are not known. CDR3s include the opening cysteine and the closing phenylalanine or tryptophan. D genes are given only for firm matches.

CDR3aa	v_gene	d_gene	j_gene
CASSLGLAGAEETQYF	TRBV7-8	TRBD2	TRBJ2-5
CASSSYRGRADTQYF	TRBV11-2	NA	TRBJ2-3
CASSPPGQGYGYTF	TRBV5-4	NA	TRBJ1-2
CASSKDRASTEAFF	TRBV6-5	TRBD1	TRBJ1-1
CASSRSTYQPQHF	TRBV27	NA	TRBJ1-5
CASSQARGSTLHF	TRBV3-1	NA	TRBJ1-6
CASSQERLPSTDTQYF	TRBV4-3	NA	TRBJ2-3
CSARLGAVGYTF	TRBV29-1	NA	TRBJ1-2
CASSQEWREDAYEQYF	TRBV4-1	NA	TRBJ2-7
CASSLAKRNTEAFF	TRBV11-2	NA	TRBJ1-1
CASSVGLGETYNEQFF	TRBV13	NA	TRBJ2-1
CASSQWGQVGNEQFF	TRBV14	TRBD1	TRBJ2-1
CASSQGNGGAYEQFF	TRBV4-3	TRBD2	TRBJ2-1
CASSYRADSNQPQHF	TRBV12-3/TRBV12-4	NA	TRBJ1-5
CASSIAARGLYNEQFF	TRBV19	NA	TRBJ2-1
CASSQPGQGPNQPQHF	TRBV4-1	TRBD1	TRBJ1-5
CASSWGRGFGELFF	TRBV28	NA	TRBJ2-2
CSVEGGQSSSGANVLTF	TRBV29-1	TRBD1	TRBJ2-6
CASSSYPGQGATF	TRBV6-6	TRBD1	TRBJ1-2
CASSLRGYDEKLFF	TRBV9	NA	TRBJ1-4
CASSYSFRDLLEQYF	TRBV6-5	NA	TRBJ2-7
CAIDPDKGGELFF	TRBV10-3	NA	TRBJ2-2
CASSPPQGRSSEQYF	TRBV7-2	NA	TRBJ2-7
CASSPTGQGYNEQFF	TRBV18	TRBD1	TRBJ2-1
CRPGGGGYTF	TRBV20-1	NA	TRBJ1-2
CASSHPPEGGVELVGYTF	TRBV4-3	NA	TRBJ1-2
CASSVAGGYQTEAFF	TRBV9	TRBD1	TRBJ1-1
CASSRGLSTEAFF	TRBV5-1	TRBD1	TRBJ1-1
CASSDPPGTGGLIYGYTF	TRBV6-1	TRBD1	TRBJ1-2
CASSDQDLVAETQYF	TRBV12-3/TRBV12-4	NA	TRBJ2-5
CATMQGGRNTIYF	TRBV4-2	NA	TRBJ1-3
CSATRTGTKLFF	TRBV20-1	TRBD1	TRBJ1-4